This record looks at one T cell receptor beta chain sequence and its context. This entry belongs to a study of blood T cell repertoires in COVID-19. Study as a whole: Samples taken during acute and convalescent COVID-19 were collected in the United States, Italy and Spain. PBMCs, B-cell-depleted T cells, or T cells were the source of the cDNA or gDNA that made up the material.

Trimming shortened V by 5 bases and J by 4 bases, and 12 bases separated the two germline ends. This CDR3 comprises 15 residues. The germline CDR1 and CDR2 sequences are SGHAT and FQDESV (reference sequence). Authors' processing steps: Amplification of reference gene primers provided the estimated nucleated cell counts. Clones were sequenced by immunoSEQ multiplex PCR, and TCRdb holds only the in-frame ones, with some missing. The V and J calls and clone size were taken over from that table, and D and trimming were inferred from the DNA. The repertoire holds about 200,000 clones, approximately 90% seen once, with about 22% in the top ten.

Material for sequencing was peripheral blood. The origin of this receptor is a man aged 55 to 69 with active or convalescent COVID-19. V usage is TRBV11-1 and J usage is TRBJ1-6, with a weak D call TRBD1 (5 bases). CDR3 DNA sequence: TGTGCCAGCAGCGCGACAGTAGGGTATAATTCACCCCTCCACTTT. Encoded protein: CASSATVGYNSPLHF.